This T cell receptor beta chain was sequenced for a study of neurological immune-mediated disorders. Study conclusions and caveats: It was HTLV-1-associated myelopathy that showed the most TCR clonal expansion, while multiple sclerosis showed the least, falling below healthy controls. Subjects shared no identical expanded-clone CDR3 amino acid sequences, suggesting private TCR-beta repertoires in all groups.

This clonotype was detected ten times or more. Its antigen is not known. Time point: longitudinal time-point 1 (baseline). It was from 2 million PBMCs stored at -80 C that the unsorted libraries were obtained. With 10-nucleotide random UMIs included, cDNA was synthesized by 5'RACE. MiXCR, run by TCRdb on the 5' RACE reads, gives a single entry per CDR3 protein. The sample contains tens of thousands of distinct CDR3 sequences, about 10% of which appear only once. Input material: PBMCs. The receptor's source is a man aged 25 to 40 in good health.

The CDR3 here is CASSLVLGSGTGELFF. DNA for the CDR3: TGTGCCAGCAGCTTAGTGCTCGGAAGTGGGACCGGGGAGCTGTTTTTT. The gene calls are TRBV7-2 and TRBJ2-2, with no clear D. The V gene's germline CDR1 is SGHTA and CDR2 FQGNSA. Trimming shortened V by 1 base and J by 5 bases, and 14 bases separated the two germline ends. The CDR3 runs 16 residues.